These 18 T cell receptor beta chains originate from one sample sequenced in a study of T-cell memory formation after mild COVID-19. MiXCR was run by TCRdb on the 5' RACE reads, yielding one entry per CDR3 protein. This table has about 110,000 distinct CDR3 sequences, 15% to 20% appearing once. The specimen sequenced was PBMCs or a T cell subset sorted from them (not recorded which). The receptors here all came from a man between 18 and 35 years old who had mild COVID-19 (a few samples of this study predate the infection). Cell type and time point are not known.

This chain uses TRBV5-6 with TRBJ1-2; maybe TRBD1 (6 bases). CDR1 is SGHDT and CDR2 is YYEEEE in the germline V gene. There are 12 residues in the CDR3. Trimming removed 1 base at V and 7 bases at J, with 8 bases between. The CDR3 nucleotides are TGTGCCAGCAGCTTGTGGGGGCTTGGCTACACCTTC. Translation: CASSLWGLGYTF.

The chain employs TRBV10-3 and TRBJ2-1; TRBD1 agrees at 9 bases. In germline, CDR1 is ENHRY, CDR2 SYGVKD. This CDR3 has 14 amino acids. With V trimmed by 6 bases and J by 6 bases, 6 bases remained unmatched. In DNA, the CDR3 is TGTGCCATCAGAACCGGGACAGGGCCCAATGAGCAGTTCTTC. Translating it yields CAIRTGTGPNEQFF.

V and J are TRBV12-3 or TRBV12-4 and TRBJ1-2, with D possibly being TRBD1 (6 bases). Trimming removed 6 bases at V and 8 bases at J, with 16 bases between. The CDR3 consists of 13 residues. CDR3 sequence: CASSLRQGSGYTF. The DNA of the CDR3 is TGTGCCAGCAGCTTACGCCAGGGGAGCGGCTACACCTTC.

This clonotype was counted a few times. The rearrangement joins TRBV12-3 or TRBV12-4 to TRBJ2-7; 9 nucleotides align to TRBD2. Trimming removed 2 bases from V and 5 bases from J; junction bases left unmatched: 7. This CDR3 has 15 amino acids. CDR3 sequence (DNA): TGTGCCAGCAGTTTAAAAGTAGCGGGGGCCGACGAGCAGTACTTC. Amino acids: CASSLKVAGADEQYF.

V usage is TRBV11-2 and J usage is TRBJ1-2; D is uncertain. CDR1 and CDR2 (germline): SGHAT, FQNNGV. V was pared by 1 base and J by 0 bases, with 6 bases between. The CDR3 extends over 14 amino acids. For the CDR3, the DNA is TGTGCCAGCAGCTTAGCCCTCTCTAACTATGGCTACACCTTC. Its protein is CASSLALSNYGYTF.

This sequence joins TRBV5-1 and TRBJ2-1; D might be TRBD1 or TRBD2, each matching 5 bases. CDR1 is SGHRS and CDR2 is YFSETQ in the germline V gene. The CDR3 runs to 15 residues. V lost 4 bases and J lost 0, with 11 bases in between. The CDR3 reads CASSPGSGSYNEQFF. CDR3 sequence (DNA): TGCGCCAGCAGCCCAGGGAGCGGCTCCTACAATGAGCAGTTCTTC.

The chain combines TRBV20-1 with TRBJ2-1, with D perhaps TRBD1 (5 bases). This CDR3 has 12 amino acids. Trimming removed 1 base at V and 8 bases at J, with 9 bases between. Germline CDR1 DFQATT, CDR2 SNEGSKA (reference sequence). This CDR3 is CSARAQGHEQFF. CDR3 in DNA: TGCAGTGCTAGAGCCCAGGGTCATGAGCAGTTCTTC.

This clonotype has a handful of counts. This chain joins TRBV4-1 and TRBJ2-7; D remains ambiguous. Germline lookup yields CDR1 MGHRA and CDR2 YSYEKL. The germline V and J ends were trimmed by 1 base and 0 bases, with 10 bases remaining between them. The CDR3 runs 15 residues. CDR3 nucleotide sequence: TGCGCCAGCAGCCAAGTTCACAGCTCCTCCTACGAGCAGTACTTC. Protein sequence: CASSQVHSSSYEQYF.

The chain employs TRBV24-1 and TRBJ2-1; TRBD2 aligns across 7 bases. Germline CDR1 is KGHDR and CDR2 is SFDVKD. Germline trimming cut 3 bases from V and 8 bases from J; bases unmatched to any gene: 0. This CDR3 spans 12 amino acids. The CDR3 DNA is TGTGCCACCAGTGATACTAGCGATGAGCAGTTCTTC. Its protein product is CATSDTSDEQFF.

This clonotype was detected a few times. The J gene is TRBJ1-4, the V gene TRBV12-3 or TRBV12-4; 10 nucleotides match TRBD1. CDR3 length: 15 residues. With 6 bases clipped from V and 8 bases from J, the junction kept 9 bases outside the gene matches. CDR3 protein: CASSRDRGNWEKLFF. CDR3 in DNA: TGTGCCAGCAGCCGGGACAGGGGAAATTGGGAAAAACTGTTTTTT.

This clonotype was picked up a small number of times. The chain combines TRBV7-2 with TRBJ2-7, with D maybe TRBD2 (5 bases). V was cut by 2 bases and J by 6 bases, with 11 bases left in between. The germline V gene encodes CDR1 SGHTA and CDR2 FQGNSA. This CDR3 is built from 13 residues. This CDR3 is CASSLFRRGEQYF. The CDR3 DNA sequence: TGTGCCAGCAGCTTATTCCGACGGGGCGAGCAGTACTTC. The variable domain in full, with the rest retrieved from reference TRBV7-2 and TRBJ2-7, is GAGVSQSPSNKVTEKGKDVELRCDPISGHTALYWYRQSLGQGLEFLIYFQGNSAPDKSGLPSDRFSAERTGGSVSTLTIQRTQQEDSAVYLCASSLFRRGEQYFGPGTRLTVT.

This rearrangement joins TRBV12-3 or TRBV12-4 to TRBJ2-3, with D hard to call. V lost 4 bases, J lost 6 bases, and 14 bases lay in between. The CDR3 spans 14 residues. CDR3 sequence: CASSSQAWVDTQYF. Here the CDR3 DNA reads TGTGCCAGCAGTTCCCAAGCTTGGGTCGATACGCAGTATTTT.

The chain combines TRBV4-3 with TRBJ1-4; 8 nucleotides match TRBD1. The germline gives CDR1 LGHNA, CDR2 YSLEER. Trimming removed 4 bases from V and 9 bases from J; junction bases left unmatched: 1. CDR3 length equals 12 residues. The CDR3 region is CASSRTGQKLFF. The CDR3 nucleotides read TGCGCCAGCAGCCGGACAGGGCAAAAACTGTTTTTT.

This sequence joins TRBV4-1 and TRBJ1-1, with D tentatively TRBD1 (5 bases). Germline-derived CDR1 and CDR2 are MGHRA and YSYEKL. V gave up 0 bases and J gave up 6 bases, with 17 bases separating them. The CDR3 has 16 residues. The CDR3 DNA reads as TGCGCCAGCAGCCAAGAGTTGGGAGGCCGGGGGGCTGAAGCTTTCTTT. Translated: CASSQELGGRGAEAFF.

This clonotype has only a few counts. CDR3 in DNA: TGCGCCAGCAGCTTAGCGGGGGTCACCACCGGGGAGCTGTTTTTT. Its translation: CASSLAGVTTGELFF. This rearrangement joins TRBV5-1 to TRBJ2-2; 8 positions match TRBD2. Germline V gene data show CDR1 as SGHRS and CDR2 as YFSETQ. The V segment lost 2 bases and the J segment 4 bases; nucleotides outside the gene matches: 4. The CDR3 sequence is 15 residues long.

This clonotype turned up a few times. The chain uses TRBV7-2 and TRBJ2-5, with 10 bases lining up with TRBD1. Germline loops: CDR1 SGHTA, CDR2 FQGNSA. The CDR3 is 15 amino acids. Trimming took 2 bases from V and 4 from J; bases not matched to a gene: 4. CDR3 sequence (DNA): TGTGCCAGCAGCTTACCGACAGGGGGCTTAGAGACCCAGTACTTC. Its protein is CASSLPTGGLETQYF. Variable domain in full (rest from reference TRBV7-2 and TRBJ2-5): GAGVSQSPSNKVTEKGKDVELRCDPISGHTALYWYRQSLGQGLEFLIYFQGNSAPDKSGLPSDRFSAERTGGSVSTLTIQRTQQEDSAVYLCASSLPTGGLETQYFGPGTRLLVL.

V is TRBV11-2 and J is TRBJ2-3, with TRBD2 matching over 8 bases. J lost 8 bases, V lost 1 base, and 5 bases had no gene match. Germline values: CDR1 SGHAT, CDR2 FQNNGV. The length of the CDR3 is 14 residues. The CDR3 nucleotides are TGTGCCAGCAGCTTAGCGGGGGGGATGTTTACGCAGTATTTT. It translates to CASSLAGGMFTQYF.

A few counts support this clonotype. This CDR3 is CATAGELGSRQYF. As DNA, the CDR3 is TGTGCCACCGCGGGTGAGTTGGGATCGAGGCAGTATTTT. V is TRBV2 and J is TRBJ2-3; tentatively, D is TRBD2 (5 bases). The CDR3 runs 13 residues. V was trimmed by 10 bases and J by 11 bases, leaving 22 bases between them. From germline, CDR1 is SNHLY and CDR2 FYNNEI. The full variable domain, with the rest looked up from reference TRBV2 and TRBJ2-3, is EPEVTQTPSHQVTQMGQEVILRCVPISNHLYFYWYRQILGQKVEFLVSFYNNEISEKSEIFDDQFSVERPDGSNFTLKIRSTKLEDSAMYFCATAGELGSRQYFGPGTRLTVL.